There are a few counts of the clone carrying this T cell receptor (beta chain). Per germline, CDR1 DFQATT and CDR2 SNEGSKA (reference sequence). The CDR3 sequence is 16 residues long. The junction had 11 bases not matched to a gene; V was cut back by 6 bases and J by 6 bases. The data belong to a study of blood T cells in healthy people across ages. Primers used in a second PCR of roughly 6 to 12 cycles were a sample-barcoded 5' primer and a J-beta primer mix. MiXCR was run by TCRdb on the 5' RACE reads, yielding one entry per CDR3 protein. Altogether fewer than 2,000,000 distinct CDR3 sequences are present, about 35% being singletons, with the ten largest covering about 11%.

The TCR comes from a woman under 40 in good health. The source material was blood. The chain has TRBV20-1 and TRBJ2-1, with TRBD2 identical over 13 bases. CDR3 nucleotides: TGCAGTGCCCGGGGGACTAGCGGGGCTTGGGGCAATGAGCAGTTCTTC. Translation gives CSARGTSGAWGNEQFF.